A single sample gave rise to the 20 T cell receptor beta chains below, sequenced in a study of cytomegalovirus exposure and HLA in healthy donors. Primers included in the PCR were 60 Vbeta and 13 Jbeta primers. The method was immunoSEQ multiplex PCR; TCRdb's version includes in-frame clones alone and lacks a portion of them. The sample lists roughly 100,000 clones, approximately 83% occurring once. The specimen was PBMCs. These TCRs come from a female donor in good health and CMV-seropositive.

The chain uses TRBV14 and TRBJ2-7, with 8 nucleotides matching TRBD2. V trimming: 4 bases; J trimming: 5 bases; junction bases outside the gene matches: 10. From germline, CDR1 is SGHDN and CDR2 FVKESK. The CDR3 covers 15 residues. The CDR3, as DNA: TGTGCCAGCAGCCGCCACCGAGCGGGAGTGCACGAGCAGTACTTC. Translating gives CASSRHRAGVHEQYF. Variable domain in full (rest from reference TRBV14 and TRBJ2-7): EAGVTQFPSHSVIEKGQTVTLRCDPISGHDNLYWYRRVMGKEIKFLLHFVKESKQDESGMPNNRFLAERTGGTYSTLKVQPAELEDSGVYFCASSRHRAGVHEQYFGPGTRLTVT.

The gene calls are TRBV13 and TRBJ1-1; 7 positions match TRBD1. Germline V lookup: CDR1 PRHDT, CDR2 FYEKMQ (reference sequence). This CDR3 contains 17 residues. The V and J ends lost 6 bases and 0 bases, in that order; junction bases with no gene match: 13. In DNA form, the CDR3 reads TGTGCCAGCAGAAACAGAAGGACAGGAGCCATGAACACTGAAGCTTTCTTT. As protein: CASRNRRTGAMNTEAFF.

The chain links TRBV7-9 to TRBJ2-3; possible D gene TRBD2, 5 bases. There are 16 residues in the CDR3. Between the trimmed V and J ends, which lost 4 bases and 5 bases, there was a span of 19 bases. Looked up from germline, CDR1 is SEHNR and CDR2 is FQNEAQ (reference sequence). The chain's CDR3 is CASSSRVGASLDTQYF. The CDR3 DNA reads TGTGCCAGCAGCTCGAGGGTGGGCGCCTCTCTAGATACGCAGTATTTT.

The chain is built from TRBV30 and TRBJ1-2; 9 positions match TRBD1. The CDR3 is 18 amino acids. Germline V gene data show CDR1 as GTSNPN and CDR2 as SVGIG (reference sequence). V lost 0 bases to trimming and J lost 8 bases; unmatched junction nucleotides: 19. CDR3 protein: CAWSVPSPGTGYQRGYTF. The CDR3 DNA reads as TGTGCCTGGAGTGTACCCTCACCCGGGACAGGGTATCAGAGAGGCTACACCTTC.

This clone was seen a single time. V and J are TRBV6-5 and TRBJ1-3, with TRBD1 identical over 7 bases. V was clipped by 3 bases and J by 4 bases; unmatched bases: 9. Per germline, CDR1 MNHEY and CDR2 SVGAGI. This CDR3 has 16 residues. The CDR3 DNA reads TGTGCCAGCAGTTATTTACCGACAGGGCTCGGAAACACCATATATTTT. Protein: CASSYLPTGLGNTIYF.

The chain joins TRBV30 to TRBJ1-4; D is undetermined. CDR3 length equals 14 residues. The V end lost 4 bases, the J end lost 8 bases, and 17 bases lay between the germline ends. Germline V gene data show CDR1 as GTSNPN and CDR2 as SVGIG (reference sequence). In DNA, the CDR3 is TGTGCCTGGAATGTGCGCGGGGTCGGGGAAAAACTGTTTTTT. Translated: CAWNVRGVGEKLFF.

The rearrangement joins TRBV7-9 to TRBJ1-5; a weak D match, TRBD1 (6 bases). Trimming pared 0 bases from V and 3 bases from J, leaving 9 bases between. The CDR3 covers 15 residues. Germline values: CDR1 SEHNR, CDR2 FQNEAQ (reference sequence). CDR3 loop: CASSLAGHDNQPQHF. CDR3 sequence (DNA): TGTGCCAGCAGCTTAGCGGGACATGACAATCAGCCCCAGCATTTT.

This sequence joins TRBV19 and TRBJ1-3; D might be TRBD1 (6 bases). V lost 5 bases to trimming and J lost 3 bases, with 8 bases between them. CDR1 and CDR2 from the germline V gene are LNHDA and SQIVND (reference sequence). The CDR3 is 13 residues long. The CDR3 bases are TGTGCCAGTAGTCAGGGGTTTGGAAACACCATATATTTT. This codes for CASSQGFGNTIYF.

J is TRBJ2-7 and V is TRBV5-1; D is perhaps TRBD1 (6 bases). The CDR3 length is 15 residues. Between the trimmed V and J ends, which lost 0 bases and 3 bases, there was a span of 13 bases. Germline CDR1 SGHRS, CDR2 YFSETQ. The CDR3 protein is CASSLVTGPFYEQYF. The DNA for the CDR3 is TGCGCCAGCAGCTTGGTAACAGGGCCATTCTACGAGCAGTACTTC.

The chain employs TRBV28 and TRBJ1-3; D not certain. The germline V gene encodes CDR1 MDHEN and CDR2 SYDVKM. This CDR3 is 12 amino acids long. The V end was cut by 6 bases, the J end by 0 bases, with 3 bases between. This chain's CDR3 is CASSLSGNTIYF. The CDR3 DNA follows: TGTGCCAGCAGCCTCTCTGGAAACACCATATATTTT.

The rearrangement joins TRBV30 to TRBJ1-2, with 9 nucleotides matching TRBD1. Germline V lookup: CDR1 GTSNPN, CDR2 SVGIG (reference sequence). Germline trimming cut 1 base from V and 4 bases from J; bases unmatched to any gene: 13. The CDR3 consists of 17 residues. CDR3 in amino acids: CAWSGGTGPGPVYGYTF. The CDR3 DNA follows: TGTGCCTGGAGTGGGGGGACAGGGCCTGGCCCGGTCTATGGCTACACCTTC.

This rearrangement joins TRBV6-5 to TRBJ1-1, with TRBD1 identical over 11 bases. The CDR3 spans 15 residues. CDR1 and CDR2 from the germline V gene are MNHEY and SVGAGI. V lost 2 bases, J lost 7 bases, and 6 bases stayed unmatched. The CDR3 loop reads CASSYDGTGGLEAFF. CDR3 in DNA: TGTGCCAGCAGTTACGACGGGACAGGGGGGCTTGAAGCTTTCTTT.

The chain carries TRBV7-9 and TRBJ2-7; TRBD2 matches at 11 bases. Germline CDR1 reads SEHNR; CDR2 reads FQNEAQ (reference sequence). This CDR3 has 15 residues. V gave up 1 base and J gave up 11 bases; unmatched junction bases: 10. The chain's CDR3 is CASSLDPASGRSEYF. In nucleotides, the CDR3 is TGTGCCAGCAGCTTAGATCCCGCTAGCGGGAGGTCGGAGTACTTC.

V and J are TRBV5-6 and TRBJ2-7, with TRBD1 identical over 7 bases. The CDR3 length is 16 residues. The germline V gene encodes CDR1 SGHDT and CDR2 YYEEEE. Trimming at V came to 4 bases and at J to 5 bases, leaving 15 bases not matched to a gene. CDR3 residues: CASSAPDRVVVHEQYF. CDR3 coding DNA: TGTGCCAGCAGCGCCCCTGACAGGGTGGTTGTCCACGAGCAGTACTTC.

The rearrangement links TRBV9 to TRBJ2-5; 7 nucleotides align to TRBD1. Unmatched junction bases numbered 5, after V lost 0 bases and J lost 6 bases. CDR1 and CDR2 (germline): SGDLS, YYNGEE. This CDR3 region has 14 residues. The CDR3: CASSVAGGDKTQYF. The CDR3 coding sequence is TGTGCCAGCAGCGTAGCAGGGGGAGACAAGACCCAGTACTTC.

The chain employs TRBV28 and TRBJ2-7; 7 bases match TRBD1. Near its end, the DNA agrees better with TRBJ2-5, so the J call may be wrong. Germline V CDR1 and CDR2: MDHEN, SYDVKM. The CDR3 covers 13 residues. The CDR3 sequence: CASSYAGGETQYF. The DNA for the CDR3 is TGTGCCAGCAGTTATGCAGGGGGTGAGACCCAGTACTTC.

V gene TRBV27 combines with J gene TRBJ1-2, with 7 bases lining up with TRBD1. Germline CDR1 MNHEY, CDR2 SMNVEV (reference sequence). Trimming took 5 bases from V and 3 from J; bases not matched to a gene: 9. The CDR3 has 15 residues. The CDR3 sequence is CASSLTGQHHYGYTF. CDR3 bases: TGTGCCAGCAGTCTGACGGGACAGCACCACTATGGCTACACCTTC.

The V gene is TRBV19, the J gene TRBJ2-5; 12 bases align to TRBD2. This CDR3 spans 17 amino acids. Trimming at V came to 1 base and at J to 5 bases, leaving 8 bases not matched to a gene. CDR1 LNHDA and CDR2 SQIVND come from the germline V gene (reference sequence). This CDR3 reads CASSIGASGGATETQYF. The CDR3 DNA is TGTGCCAGTAGTATAGGGGCTAGCGGGGGGGCGACGGAGACCCAGTACTTC.

CDR3 amino acids: CASSIGPGVNQPQHF. The CDR3 DNA is TGTGCCAGTAGTATCGGGCCGGGAGTCAATCAGCCCCAGCATTTT. The V gene is TRBV19, the J gene TRBJ1-5, with D unresolved. Germline assignment: CDR1 LNHDA and CDR2 SQIVND (reference sequence). The length of the CDR3 is 15 residues. The germline V and J ends were trimmed by 3 bases and 3 bases, with 12 bases remaining between them.

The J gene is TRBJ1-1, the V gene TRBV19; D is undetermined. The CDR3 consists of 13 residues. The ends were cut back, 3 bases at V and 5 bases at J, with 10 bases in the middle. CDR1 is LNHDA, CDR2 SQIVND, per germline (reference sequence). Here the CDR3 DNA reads TGTGCCAGTAGTATTCGGGTAAGGACTGAAGCTTTCTTT. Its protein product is CASSIRVRTEAFF.